This T cell receptor beta chain was sequenced for a study of blood T cell repertoires in COVID-19. Overall study: Collection of acute and convalescent COVID-19 samples took place in the United States, Italy and Spain. From T cells, B-cell-depleted T cells, or PBMCs came the material, which was cDNA or gDNA.

In the original processing: Amplification of reference gene primers was used by the study to estimate nucleated cell counts. The table came from immunoSEQ multiplex PCR; TCRdb's copy has only in-frame clones and leaves some out. D and trimming come from the DNA, and the V and J calls and clone size come from that table. The sample has some 300,000 clones, over 80% seen once. V lost 1 base to trimming and J lost 3 bases, with 14 bases between them. Germline V gives CDR1 MNHNS, CDR2 SASEGT. The CDR3 runs to 16 residues. The genes are TRBV6-1 and TRBJ2-3; perhaps TRBD2 as D (6 bases). This TCR was recovered from a woman aged 50 to 60 with active or convalescent COVID-19. Material for sequencing was peripheral blood. CDR3 sequence reads: CASSEEMAGSTDTQYF. The CDR3 DNA reads as TGTGCCAGCAGTGAAGAGATGGCGGGATCGACAGATACGCAGTATTTT.